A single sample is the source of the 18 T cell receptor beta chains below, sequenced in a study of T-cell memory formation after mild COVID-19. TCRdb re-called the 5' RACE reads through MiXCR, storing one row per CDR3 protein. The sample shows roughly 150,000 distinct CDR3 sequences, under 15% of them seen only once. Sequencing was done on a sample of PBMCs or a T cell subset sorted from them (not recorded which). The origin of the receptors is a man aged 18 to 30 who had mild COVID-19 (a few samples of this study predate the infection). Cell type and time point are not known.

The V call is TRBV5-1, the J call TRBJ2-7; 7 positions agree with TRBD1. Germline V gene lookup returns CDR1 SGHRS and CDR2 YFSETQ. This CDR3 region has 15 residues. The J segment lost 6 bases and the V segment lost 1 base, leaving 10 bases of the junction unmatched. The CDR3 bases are TGCGCCAGCAGCTTGCAGGGACAGTCCGCGGCCGAGCAGTACTTC. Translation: CASSLQGQSAAEQYF. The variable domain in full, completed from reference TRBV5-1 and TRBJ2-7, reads KAGVTQTPRYLIKTRGQQVTLSCSPISGHRSVSWYQQTPGQGLQFLFEYFSETQRNKGNFPGRFSGRQFSNSRSEMNVSTLELGDSALYLCASSLQGQSAAEQYFGPGTRLTVT.

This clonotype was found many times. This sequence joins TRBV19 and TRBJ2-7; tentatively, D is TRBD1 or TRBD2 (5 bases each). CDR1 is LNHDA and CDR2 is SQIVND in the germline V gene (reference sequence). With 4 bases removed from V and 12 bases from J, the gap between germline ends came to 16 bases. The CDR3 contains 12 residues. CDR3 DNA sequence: TGTGCCAGTAGTACACCACGGGGCCCCCGGTACTTC. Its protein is CASSTPRGPRYF.

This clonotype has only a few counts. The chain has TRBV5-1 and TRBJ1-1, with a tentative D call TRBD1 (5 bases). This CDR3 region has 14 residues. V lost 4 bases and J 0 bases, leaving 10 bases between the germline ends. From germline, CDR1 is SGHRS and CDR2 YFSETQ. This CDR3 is CASSPTALNTEAFF. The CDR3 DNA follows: TGCGCCAGCAGCCCGACAGCTTTGAACACTGAAGCTTTCTTT. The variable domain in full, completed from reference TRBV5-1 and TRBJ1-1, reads KAGVTQTPRYLIKTRGQQVTLSCSPISGHRSVSWYQQTPGQGLQFLFEYFSETQRNKGNFPGRFSGRQFSNSRSEMNVSTLELGDSALYLCASSPTALNTEAFFGQGTRLTVV.

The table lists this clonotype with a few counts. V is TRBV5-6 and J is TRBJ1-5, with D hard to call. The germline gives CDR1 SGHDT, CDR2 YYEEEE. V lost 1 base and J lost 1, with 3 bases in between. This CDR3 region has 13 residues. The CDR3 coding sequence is TGTGCCAGCAGCTTGTGGAGCAATCAGCCCCAGCATTTT. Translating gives CASSLWSNQPQHF.

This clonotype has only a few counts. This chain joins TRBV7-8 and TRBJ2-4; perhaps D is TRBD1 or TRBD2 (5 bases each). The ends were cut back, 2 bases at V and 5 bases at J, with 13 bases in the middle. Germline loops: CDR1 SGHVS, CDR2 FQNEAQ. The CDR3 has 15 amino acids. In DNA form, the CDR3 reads TGTGCCAGCAGCTTATACGAGGGGTCCGAAAACATTCAGTACTTC. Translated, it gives CASSLYEGSENIQYF.

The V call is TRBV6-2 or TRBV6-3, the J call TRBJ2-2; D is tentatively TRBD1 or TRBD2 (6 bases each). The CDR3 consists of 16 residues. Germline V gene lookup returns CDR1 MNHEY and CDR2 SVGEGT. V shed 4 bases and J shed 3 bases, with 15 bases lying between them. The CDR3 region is CASSWARGRHTGELFF. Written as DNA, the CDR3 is TGTGCCAGCAGTTGGGCTCGGGGGCGCCACACCGGGGAGCTGTTTTTT.

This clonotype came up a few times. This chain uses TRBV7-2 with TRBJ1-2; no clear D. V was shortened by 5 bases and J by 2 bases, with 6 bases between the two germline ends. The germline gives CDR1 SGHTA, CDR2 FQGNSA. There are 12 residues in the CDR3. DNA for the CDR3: TGTGCCAGCAGCCCACAAAACTATGGCTACACCTTC. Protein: CASSPQNYGYTF.

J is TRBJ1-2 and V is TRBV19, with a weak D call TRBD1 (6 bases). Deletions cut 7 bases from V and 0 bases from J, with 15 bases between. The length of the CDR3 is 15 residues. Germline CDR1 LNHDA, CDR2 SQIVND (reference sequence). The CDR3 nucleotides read TGTGCCAGTACTCTAACGGGGGGCCCTAACTATGGCTACACCTTC. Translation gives CASTLTGGPNYGYTF.

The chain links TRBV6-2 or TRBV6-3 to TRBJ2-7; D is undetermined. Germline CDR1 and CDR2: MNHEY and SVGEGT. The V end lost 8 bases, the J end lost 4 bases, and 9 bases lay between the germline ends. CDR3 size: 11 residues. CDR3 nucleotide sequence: TGTGCCAGCGGAACGCCGTACGAGCAGTACGTC. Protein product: CASGTPYEQYV.

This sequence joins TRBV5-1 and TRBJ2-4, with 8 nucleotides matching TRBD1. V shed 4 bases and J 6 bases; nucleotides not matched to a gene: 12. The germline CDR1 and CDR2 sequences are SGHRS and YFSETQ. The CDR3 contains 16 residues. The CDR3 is CASSEPLRDRLNIQYF. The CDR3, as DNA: TGCGCCAGCAGCGAACCACTCCGGGACAGGCTAAACATTCAGTACTTC.

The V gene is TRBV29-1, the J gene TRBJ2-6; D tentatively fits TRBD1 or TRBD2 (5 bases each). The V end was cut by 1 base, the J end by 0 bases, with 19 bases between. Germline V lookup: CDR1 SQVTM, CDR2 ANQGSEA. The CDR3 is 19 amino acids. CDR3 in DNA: TGCAGCGTTGAAGCCGCCGCGGAAGGGGAGAGCTCTGGGGCCAACGTCCTGACTTTC. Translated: CSVEAAAEGESSGANVLTF.

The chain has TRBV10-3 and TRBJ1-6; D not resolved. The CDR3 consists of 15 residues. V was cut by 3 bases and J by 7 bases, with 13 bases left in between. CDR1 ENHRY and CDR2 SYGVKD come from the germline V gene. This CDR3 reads CAISDRNDGNSPLHF. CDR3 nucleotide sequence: TGTGCCATCAGTGATAGGAATGATGGGAATTCACCCCTCCACTTT.

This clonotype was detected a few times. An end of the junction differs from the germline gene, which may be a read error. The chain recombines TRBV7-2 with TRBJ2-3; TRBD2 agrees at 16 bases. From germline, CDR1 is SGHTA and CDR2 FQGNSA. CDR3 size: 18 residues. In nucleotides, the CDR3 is TGTGCCAGCAGCCTAGCCGGGACTAGCGGGGGGGCCGGGGATACGCAGTATTTT. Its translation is CASSLAGTSGGAGDTQYF. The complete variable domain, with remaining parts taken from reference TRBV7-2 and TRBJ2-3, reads GAGVSQSPSNKVTEKGKDVELRCDPISGHTALYWYRQSLGQGLEFLIYFQGNSAPDKSGLPSDRFSAERTGGSVSTLTIQRTQQEDSAVYLCASSLAGTSGGAGDTQYFGPGTRLTVL.

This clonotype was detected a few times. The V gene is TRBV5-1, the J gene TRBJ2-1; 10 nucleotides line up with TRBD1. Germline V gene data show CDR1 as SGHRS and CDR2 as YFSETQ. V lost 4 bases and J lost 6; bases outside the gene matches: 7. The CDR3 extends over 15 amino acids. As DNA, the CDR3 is TGCGCCAGCAGCACGGGGACAGGGGTGGTCAATGAGCAGTTCTTC. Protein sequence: CASSTGTGVVNEQFF.

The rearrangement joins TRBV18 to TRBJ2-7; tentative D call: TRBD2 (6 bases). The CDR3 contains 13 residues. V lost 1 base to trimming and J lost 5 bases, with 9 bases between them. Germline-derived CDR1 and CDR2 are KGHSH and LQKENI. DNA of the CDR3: TGTGCCAGCTCACCACAGGGAGGCAACGAGCAGTACGTC. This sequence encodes CASSPQGGNEQYV.

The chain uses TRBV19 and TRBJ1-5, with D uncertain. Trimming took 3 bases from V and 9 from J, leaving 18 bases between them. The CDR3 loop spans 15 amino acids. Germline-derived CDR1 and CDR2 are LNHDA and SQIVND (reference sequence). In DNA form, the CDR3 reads TGTGCCAGTAGTATCGAGGGCAACCTAGCGGGGCCCCAGCATTTT. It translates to CASSIEGNLAGPQHF.

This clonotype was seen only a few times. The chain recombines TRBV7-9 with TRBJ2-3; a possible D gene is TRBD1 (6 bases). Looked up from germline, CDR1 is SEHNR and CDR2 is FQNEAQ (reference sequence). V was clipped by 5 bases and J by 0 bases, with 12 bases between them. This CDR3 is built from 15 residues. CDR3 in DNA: TGTGCCAGCAGCAGCGGACAGTCTAGCACAGATACGCAGTATTTT. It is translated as CASSSGQSSTDTQYF.

CDR3 DNA sequence: TGCGCCAGCAGCGAGAATGAAGTACAAGAGACCCAGTACTTC. Its translation: CASSENEVQETQYF. V usage is TRBV5-1 and J usage is TRBJ2-5; D is undetermined. Germline values: CDR1 SGHRS, CDR2 YFSETQ. Trimming shortened V by 4 bases and J by 2 bases, and 12 bases separated the two germline ends. This CDR3 comprises 14 residues.